This T cell receptor (beta chain) was sequenced during a study of graft-versus-host responses after intestinal transplantation. About the study: Multivisceral, liver-intestinal, or isolated intestinal transplants were performed in recipients. For around three years after anti-thymocyte globulin induction, all recipients took tacrolimus and steroids.

Germline V gene lookup returns CDR1 SGHTA and CDR2 FQGNSA. With 3 bases removed from V and 0 bases from J, the gap between germline ends came to 10 bases. This CDR3 spans 15 amino acids. Study-level points and caveats: After transplant, early declines in HvG clones were associated with peak levels of circulating GvH clones. Recipient marrow held GvH clones, some first seen in ileum or blood.

Clones were read by immunoSEQ multiplex PCR, and TCRdb kept only the in-frame ones, dropping some. The sample has around 45,000 clones, 85% to 95% seen once. Remarks on this clone: Its antigen is undetermined.

This chain connects TRBV7-2 to TRBJ2-3; perhaps TRBD2 as D (6 bases). This clonotype was obtained from a human donor who was the organ donor for an intestinal transplant. The specimen comprised unstimulated CD4+ T cells sorted from spleen or lymph node cells, sampled before transplant. The CDR3 is CASSFGGESTDTQYF. The CDR3 region has the DNA TGTGCCAGCAGCTTCGGGGGAGAAAGCACAGATACGCAGTATTTT.